The 23 T cell receptor beta chains listed next were all sequenced from one sample in a study of regulatory T cells in long-lasting Graves disease. Time point: newly diagnosed GD, antithyroid drugs for less than 3 months. The TCR library was made from RNA that had been extracted from PBMCs in TRIzol. Library construction for TCR beta used iRepertoire HTBI primers and Arm-PCR of CDR3 regions. One entry per CDR3 protein, called by TCRdb with MiXCR from the multiplex PCR reads. The sample has roughly 400,000 distinct CDR3 sequences, roughly 15% seen once. These records were also assigned to another study, of T cells in Graves' hyperthyroidism and ophthalmopathy.

The specimen was peripheral blood mononuclear cells (PBMCs), collected at new diagnosis, from a patient treated with antithyroid drugs. The receptors here all came from a young woman with Graves disease.

This clonotype was seen ten or more times. This chain joins TRBV20-1 and TRBJ1-1; D is ambiguous. Looked up from germline, CDR1 is DFQATT and CDR2 is SNEGSKA (reference sequence). The CDR3 extends over 12 amino acids. With 7 bases removed from V and 5 bases from J, the gap between germline ends came to 14 bases. CDR3 amino acids: CSGRTPETEAFF. In DNA form, the CDR3 reads TGCAGTGGAAGGACCCCCGAGACTGAAGCTTTCTTT.

The chain links TRBV20-1 to TRBJ2-5; TRBD2 matches at 11 bases. The CDR3 totals 15 residues. The germline V gene encodes CDR1 DFQATT and CDR2 SNEGSKA (reference sequence). V was pared by 3 bases and J by 4 bases, with 7 bases of the junction left unmatched. The CDR3 region has the DNA TGCAGTGCTAGCCCTCTAGCGGGAGGTCGAGAGACCCAGTACTTC. Protein sequence: CSASPLAGGRETQYF.

The chain is built from TRBV10-3 and TRBJ2-7; 8 positions agree with TRBD2. Per the germline V gene, CDR1 is ENHRY and CDR2 is SYGVKD. This CDR3 is built from 15 residues. J lost 3 bases, V lost 7 bases, and 11 bases had no gene match. CDR3 coding DNA: TGTGCCATCACCAATCGGGGGGGGGGTGACTACGAGCAGTACTTC. Its protein product is CAITNRGGGDYEQYF.

This clonotype was detected many times. The CDR3 loop reads CSVEVDGLETYEQYF. The CDR3 coding sequence is TGCAGCGTTGAAGTTGACGGCCTGGAGACCTACGAGCAGTACTTC. V usage is TRBV29-1 and J usage is TRBJ2-7; D call uncertain. Trimming took off 1 base at V and 2 bases at J, with 15 bases between the two ends. The germline gives CDR1 SQVTM, CDR2 ANQGSEA. The CDR3 spans 15 residues.

This clonotype was detected ten times or more. V and J are TRBV20-1 and TRBJ2-1, with 8 bases aligning to TRBD1. V lost 7 bases and J lost 9; bases outside the gene matches: 5. Germline V gives CDR1 DFQATT, CDR2 SNEGSKA (reference sequence). The CDR3 sequence is 11 residues long. In DNA form, the CDR3 reads TGCAGTGTAGACAGGGGATTTGAGCAGTTCTTC. This sequence encodes CSVDRGFEQFF.

The chain has TRBV7-2 and TRBJ2-5; D possibly corresponds to TRBD1 (5 bases). Germline V gene sequence: CDR1 SGHTA, CDR2 FQGNSA. The CDR3 consists of 13 residues. V was cut by 5 bases and J by 0 bases, with 7 bases left in between. CDR3 protein: CASSRTHQETQYF. DNA of the CDR3: TGTGCCAGCAGCCGGACACACCAAGAGACCCAGTACTTC.

This clonotype was detected once. The chain joins TRBV7-2 to TRBJ1-5, with a possible D match to TRBD1 (6 bases). V lost 5 bases and J 5 bases, leaving 10 bases between the germline ends. The CDR3 runs to 13 residues. Germline CDR1 is SGHTA and CDR2 is FQGNSA. The CDR3: CASSARGYQPQHF. The CDR3 coding sequence is TGTGCCAGCAGCGCCAGGGGATATCAGCCCCAGCATTTT.

This sequence joins TRBV4-1 and TRBJ2-2; tentatively, D is TRBD2 (5 bases). The V gene lost 1 base and the J gene lost 4 bases, with 16 bases spanning the gap. The CDR3 is 17 residues long. CDR1 and CDR2 from the germline V gene are MGHRA and YSYEKL. The CDR3 nucleotides read TGCGCCAGCAGCCAAGCGGGGTCGAAGCTGGGCACCGGGGAGCTGTTTTTT. Protein sequence: CASSQAGSKLGTGELFF.

This clonotype was counted at least ten times. The chain has TRBV11-3 and TRBJ2-1, with D possibly TRBD1 on 5 matching bases. With 6 bases removed from V and 8 bases from J, the gap between germline ends came to 11 bases. The CDR3 covers 12 residues. The germline CDR1 and CDR2 sequences are SGHNT and YENEEA. The CDR3 DNA is TGTGCCAGCAGTTCCCAGGGATATGAGCAGTTCTTC. This gives the protein CASSSQGYEQFF.

The sample holds a few counts of this clonotype. J is TRBJ2-1 and V is TRBV30; D is ambiguous. Germline CDR1 and CDR2: GTSNPN and SVGIG (reference sequence). Trimming left V 5 bases short and J 7 bases short, with 9 bases between. The CDR3 runs to 11 residues. The CDR3 protein is CAWGKSNEQFF. The CDR3, as DNA: TGTGCCTGGGGTAAATCGAATGAGCAGTTCTTC.

This clonotype was counted ten times or more. The V call is TRBV5-1, the J call TRBJ2-5, with 8 bases identical to TRBD1. The CDR3 loop spans 17 amino acids. The J segment lost 3 bases and the V segment lost 4 bases, leaving 14 bases of the junction unmatched. The germline V gene encodes CDR1 SGHRS and CDR2 YFSETQ. The DNA of the CDR3 is TGCGCCAGCAGCCCCGAAGAGAGACGACAGGGGAAAGAGACCCAGTACTTC. Translation gives CASSPEERRQGKETQYF.

This clonotype was found once. The rearrangement uses TRBV11-2 and TRBJ2-1; D is perhaps TRBD1 or TRBD2 (5 bases each). Germline CDR1 is SGHAT and CDR2 is FQNNGV. This CDR3 contains 15 residues. The V and J ends lost 5 bases and 5 bases respectively, with 16 bases between them. The DNA of the CDR3 is TGTGCCAGCAGCCCGGGACCCGCGGCCAACAATGAGCAGTTCTTC. Protein: CASSPGPAANNEQFF.

This clonotype was found many times. The J gene is TRBJ2-1, the V gene TRBV20-1, with 8 bases lining up with TRBD2. The CDR3 loop spans 16 amino acids. Germline assignment: CDR1 DFQATT and CDR2 SNEGSKA (reference sequence). Trimming at V came to 1 base and at J to 1 base, leaving 6 bases not matched to a gene. The CDR3 sequence: CSARVDSGKSYNEQFF. For the CDR3, the DNA is TGCAGTGCTAGAGTTGATAGCGGGAAGTCCTACAATGAGCAGTTCTTC.

This clonotype was detected many times. The chain joins TRBV6-1 to TRBJ2-1, with a weak D call TRBD1 (6 bases). The CDR3 is 15 residues long. Trimming left V 3 bases short and J 8 bases short, with 17 bases between. Germline lookup yields CDR1 MNHNS and CDR2 SASEGT. The CDR3 loop reads CASSDSTGRVDEQFF. For the CDR3, the DNA is TGTGCCAGCAGTGATAGTACAGGGCGCGTCGATGAGCAGTTCTTC.

This clonotype was seen many times. The chain has TRBV6-1 and TRBJ1-1; 8 positions agree with TRBD1. Germline loops: CDR1 MNHNS, CDR2 SASEGT. V shed 6 bases and J 5 bases; nucleotides not matched to a gene: 11. This CDR3 is 15 amino acids long. The CDR3 DNA follows: TGTGCCAGCAGGGTCACGCAGGGGGCGAAAACTGAAGCTTTCTTT. This gives the protein CASRVTQGAKTEAFF.

The table lists this clonotype with many counts. V is TRBV12-3 or TRBV12-4 and J is TRBJ2-4, with TRBD1 as a possible D gene (6 bases). The CDR3 covers 14 residues. Trimming took off 8 bases at V and 0 bases at J, with 11 bases between the two ends. CDR3 coding DNA: TGTGCCAGCTCGGCAGGGGTAGCCAAAAACATTCAGTACTTC. Encoded protein: CASSAGVAKNIQYF.

This clonotype is judged medium-sized. This chain links TRBV5-1 with TRBJ2-3; no firm D call. The CDR3 has 13 residues. CDR1 SGHRS and CDR2 YFSETQ come from the germline V gene. Trimming took off 3 bases at V and 8 bases at J, with 13 bases between the two ends. CDR3 amino acids: CASSSQGDSTQYF. Here the CDR3 DNA reads TGCGCCAGCAGCTCCCAAGGAGACTCTACGCAGTATTTT.

This clonotype was observed at least ten times. This chain links TRBV5-6 with TRBJ1-5; D remains ambiguous. The CDR3 has 16 amino acids. CDR1 SGHDT and CDR2 YYEEEE come from the germline V gene. V lost 0 bases and J 1 base, leaving 11 bases between the germline ends. The CDR3 nucleotides read TGTGCCAGCAGCTTGGGTGCATCAACAAGCAATCAGCCCCAGCATTTT. Residues: CASSLGASTSNQPQHF.

This clonotype showed up just a few times. A junction boundary mismatches the germline segment, possibly from a read error. The rearrangement uses TRBV7-7 and TRBJ2-5, with D perhaps given as TRBD1 or TRBD2 (5 bases each). The length of the CDR3 is 15 residues. Germline V CDR1 and CDR2: SSHAT, FNYEAQ (reference sequence). The CDR3 reads CASSLGVGRAETQYF. In DNA, the CDR3 is TGTGCTAGCAGCTTAGGGGTAGGGCGGGCAGAGACCCAGTACTTC.

The V and J genes are TRBV13 and TRBJ2-3; D gene unclear. The CDR3 is made up of 15 amino acids. Germline V gene data show CDR1 as PRHDT and CDR2 as FYEKMQ (reference sequence). Trimming took 3 bases from V and 0 from J, leaving 10 bases between them. CDR3 sequence (DNA): TGTGCCAGCAGCTTTATGACCCTTAGCACAGATACGCAGTATTTT. It is translated as CASSFMTLSTDTQYF.

This clonotype was counted a single time. One base away lies a much larger clone, so this may be a sequencing read error. The CDR3 region is CSGTRSNQPQHF. CDR3 DNA: TGCAGTGGAACTCGTAGCAATCAGCCCCAGCATTTT. This rearrangement joins TRBV20-1 to TRBJ1-5, with no clear D. The CDR3 totals 12 residues. Trimming pared 7 bases from V and 0 bases from J, leaving 7 bases between. The germline V gene encodes CDR1 DFQATT and CDR2 SNEGSKA (reference sequence).

This clonotype showed up just a few times. The V call is TRBV18, the J call TRBJ2-7; 9 bases agree with TRBD1. In germline, CDR1 is KGHSH, CDR2 LQKENI. The CDR3 runs to 14 residues. J was trimmed by 3 bases and V by 8 bases; bases with no gene match: 8. CDR3 DNA: TGTGCCAGCCATCGGGACAGGGAGTTCTACGAGCAGTACTTC. Protein: CASHRDREFYEQYF. The full variable domain, completed using reference TRBV18 and TRBJ2-7, is NAGVMQNPRHLVRRRGQEARLRCSPMKGHSHVYWYRQLPEEGLKFMVYLQKENIIDESGMPKERFSAEFPKEGPSILRIQQVVRGDSAAYFCASHRDREFYEQYFGPGTRLTVT.

The chain links TRBV20-1 to TRBJ1-6, with D maybe TRBD1 (6 bases). CDR3 size: 15 residues. V was clipped by 1 base and J by 7 bases, with 14 bases between them. CDR1 is DFQATT and CDR2 is SNEGSKA in the germline V gene (reference sequence). DNA of the CDR3: TGCAGTGCTAGAGCCCTCGGACAGTCAAATTCACCCCTCCACTTT. This translates into CSARALGQSNSPLHF.